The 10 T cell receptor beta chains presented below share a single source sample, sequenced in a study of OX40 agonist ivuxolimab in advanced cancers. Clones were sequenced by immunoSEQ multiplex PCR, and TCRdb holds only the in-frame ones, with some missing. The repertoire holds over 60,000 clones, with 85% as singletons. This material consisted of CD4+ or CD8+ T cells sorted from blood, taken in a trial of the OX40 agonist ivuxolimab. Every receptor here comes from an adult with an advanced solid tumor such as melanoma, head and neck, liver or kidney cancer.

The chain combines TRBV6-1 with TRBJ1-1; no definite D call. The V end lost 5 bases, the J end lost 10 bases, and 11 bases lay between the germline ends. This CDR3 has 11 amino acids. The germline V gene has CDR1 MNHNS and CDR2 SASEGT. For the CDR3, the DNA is TGTGCCAGCAGTTACGGACTACGAGCTTTCTTT. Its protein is CASSYGLRAFF.

This chain's CDR3 is CASRETGVGTEAFF. The CDR3, as DNA: TGTGCCAGCAGGGAGACAGGGGTCGGCACTGAAGCTTTCTTT. The gene calls are TRBV2 and TRBJ1-1, with 8 positions matching TRBD1. Germline V gene sequence: CDR1 SNHLY, CDR2 FYNNEI. Trimming at V came to 6 bases and at J to 4 bases, leaving 7 bases not matched to a gene. This CDR3 contains 14 residues.

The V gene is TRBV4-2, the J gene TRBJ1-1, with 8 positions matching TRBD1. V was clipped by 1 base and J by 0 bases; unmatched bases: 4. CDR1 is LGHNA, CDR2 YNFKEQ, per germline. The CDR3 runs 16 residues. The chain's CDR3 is CASSQGTGLMNTEAFF. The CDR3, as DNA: TGTGCCAGCAGCCAAGGGACAGGGCTCATGAACACTGAAGCTTTCTTT.

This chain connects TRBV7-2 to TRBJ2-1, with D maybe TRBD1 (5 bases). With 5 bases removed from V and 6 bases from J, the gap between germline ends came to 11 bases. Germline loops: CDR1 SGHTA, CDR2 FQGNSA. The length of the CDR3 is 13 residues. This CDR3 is CASSPQGGNEQFF. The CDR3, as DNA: TGTGCCAGCAGCCCCCAGGGTGGCAATGAGCAGTTCTTC.

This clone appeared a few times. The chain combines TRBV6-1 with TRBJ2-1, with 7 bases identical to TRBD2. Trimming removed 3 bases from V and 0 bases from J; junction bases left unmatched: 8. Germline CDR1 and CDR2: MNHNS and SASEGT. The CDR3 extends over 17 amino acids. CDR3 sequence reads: CASSDLAGVTSYNEQFF. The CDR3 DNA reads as TGTGCCAGCAGTGACTTGGCGGGGGTTACCTCCTACAATGAGCAGTTCTTC.

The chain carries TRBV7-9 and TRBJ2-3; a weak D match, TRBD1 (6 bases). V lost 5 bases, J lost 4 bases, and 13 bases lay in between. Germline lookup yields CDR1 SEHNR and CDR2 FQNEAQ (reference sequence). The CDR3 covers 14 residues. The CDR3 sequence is CASSRDIPPDTQYF. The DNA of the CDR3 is TGTGCCAGCAGCCGGGACATACCTCCAGATACGCAGTATTTT.

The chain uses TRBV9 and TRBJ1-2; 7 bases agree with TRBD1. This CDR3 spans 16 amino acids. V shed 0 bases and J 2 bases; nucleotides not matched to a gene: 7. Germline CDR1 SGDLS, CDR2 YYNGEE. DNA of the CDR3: TGTGCCAGCAGCGTAGGTTTGGGACAGATGAACTATGGCTACACCTTC. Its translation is CASSVGLGQMNYGYTF.

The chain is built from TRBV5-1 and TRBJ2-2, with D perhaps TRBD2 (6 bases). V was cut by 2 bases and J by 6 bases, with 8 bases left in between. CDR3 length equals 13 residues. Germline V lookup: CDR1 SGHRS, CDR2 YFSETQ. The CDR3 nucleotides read TGCGCCAGCAGCTTCGGGGGAGCCGGGGAGCTGTTTTTT. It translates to CASSFGGAGELFF.

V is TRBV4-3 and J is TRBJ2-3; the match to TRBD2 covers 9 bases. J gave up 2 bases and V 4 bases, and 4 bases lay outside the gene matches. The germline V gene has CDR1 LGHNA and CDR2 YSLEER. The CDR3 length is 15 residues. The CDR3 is CASSRSGGYTDTQYF. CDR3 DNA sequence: TGCGCCAGCAGCCGGAGCGGGGGGTACACAGATACGCAGTATTTT.

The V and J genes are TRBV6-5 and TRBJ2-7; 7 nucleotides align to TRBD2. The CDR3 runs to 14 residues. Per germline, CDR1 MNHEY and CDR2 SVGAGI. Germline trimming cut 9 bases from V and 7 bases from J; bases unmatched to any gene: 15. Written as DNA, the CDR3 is TGTGCCAGTACCCCAGGGTTGGGGGGGGGAGAGCAGTACTTC. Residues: CASTPGLGGGEQYF.